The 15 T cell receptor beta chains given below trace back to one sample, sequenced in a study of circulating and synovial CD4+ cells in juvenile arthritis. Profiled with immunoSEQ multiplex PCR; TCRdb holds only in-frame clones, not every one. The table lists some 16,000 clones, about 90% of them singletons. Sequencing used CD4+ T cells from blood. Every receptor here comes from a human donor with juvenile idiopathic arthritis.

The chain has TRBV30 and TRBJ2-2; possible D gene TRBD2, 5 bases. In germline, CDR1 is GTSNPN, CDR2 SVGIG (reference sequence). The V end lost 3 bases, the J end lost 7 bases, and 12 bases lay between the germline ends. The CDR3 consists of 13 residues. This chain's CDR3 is CAWSGRAGGELFF. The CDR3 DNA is TGTGCCTGGAGCGGAAGGGCGGGCGGGGAGCTGTTTTTT.

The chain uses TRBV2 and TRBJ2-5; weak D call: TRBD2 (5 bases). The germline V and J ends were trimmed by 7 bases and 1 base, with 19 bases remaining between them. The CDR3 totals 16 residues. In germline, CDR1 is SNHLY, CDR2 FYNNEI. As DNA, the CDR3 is TGTGCCAGCAAGAAGGAGGCCCGAATCAGCCAAGAGACCCAGTACTTC. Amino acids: CASKKEARISQETQYF.

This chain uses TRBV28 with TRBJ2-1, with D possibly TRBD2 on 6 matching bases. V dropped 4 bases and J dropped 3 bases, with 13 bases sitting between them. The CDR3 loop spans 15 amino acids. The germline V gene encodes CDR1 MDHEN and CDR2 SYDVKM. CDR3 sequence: CASSYGGISYNEQFF. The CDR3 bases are TGTGCCAGCAGTTACGGGGGTATAAGCTACAATGAGCAGTTCTTC.

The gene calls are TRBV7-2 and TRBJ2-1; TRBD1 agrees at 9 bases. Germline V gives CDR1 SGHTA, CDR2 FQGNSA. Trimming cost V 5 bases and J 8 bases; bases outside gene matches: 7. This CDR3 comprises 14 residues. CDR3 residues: CASSGFDRGDEQFF. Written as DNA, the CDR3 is TGTGCCAGCAGCGGATTCGACAGGGGGGATGAGCAGTTCTTC.

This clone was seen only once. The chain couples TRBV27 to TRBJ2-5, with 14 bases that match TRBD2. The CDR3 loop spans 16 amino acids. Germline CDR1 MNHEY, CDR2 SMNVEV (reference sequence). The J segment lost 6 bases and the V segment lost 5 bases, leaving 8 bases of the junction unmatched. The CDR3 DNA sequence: TGTGCCAGCAGTAATCAAGGACTAGCGGGAGGTCAGACCCAGTACTTC. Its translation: CASSNQGLAGGQTQYF.

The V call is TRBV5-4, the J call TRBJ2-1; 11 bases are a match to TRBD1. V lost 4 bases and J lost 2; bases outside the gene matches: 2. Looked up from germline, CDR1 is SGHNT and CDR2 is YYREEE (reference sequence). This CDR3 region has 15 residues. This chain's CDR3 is CASSLDRGPYNEQFF. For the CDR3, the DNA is TGTGCCAGCAGCCTGGACAGGGGGCCCTACAATGAGCAGTTCTTC.

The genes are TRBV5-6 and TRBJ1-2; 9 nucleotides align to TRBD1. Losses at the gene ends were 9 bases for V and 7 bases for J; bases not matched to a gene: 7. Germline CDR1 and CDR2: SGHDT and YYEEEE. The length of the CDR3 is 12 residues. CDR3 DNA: TGTGCCACCAACAGGGGGCTTACTGGCTACACCTTC. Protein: CATNRGLTGYTF. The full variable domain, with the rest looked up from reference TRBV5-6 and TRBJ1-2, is DAGVTQSPTHLIKTRGQQVTLRCSPKSGHDTVSWYQQALGQGPQFIFQYYEEEERQRGNFPDRFSGHQFPNYSSELNVNALLLGDSALYLCATNRGLTGYTFGSGTRLTVV.

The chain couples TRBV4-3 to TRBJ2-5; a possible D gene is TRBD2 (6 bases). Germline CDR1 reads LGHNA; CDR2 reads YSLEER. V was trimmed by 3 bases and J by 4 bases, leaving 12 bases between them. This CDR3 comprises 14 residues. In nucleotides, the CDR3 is TGCGCCAGCAGCCATCCCGGGACTCCAGAGACCCAGTACTTC. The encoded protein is CASSHPGTPETQYF.

CDR3 bases: TGTGCCAGCAGTCTAGGGTCCCGGGGCACTGAAGCTTTCTTT. This sequence encodes CASSLGSRGTEAFF. The chain recombines TRBV6-5 with TRBJ1-1, with D hard to call. The germline gives CDR1 MNHEY, CDR2 SVGAGI. The CDR3 totals 14 residues. V dropped 5 bases and J dropped 4 bases, with 14 bases sitting between them.

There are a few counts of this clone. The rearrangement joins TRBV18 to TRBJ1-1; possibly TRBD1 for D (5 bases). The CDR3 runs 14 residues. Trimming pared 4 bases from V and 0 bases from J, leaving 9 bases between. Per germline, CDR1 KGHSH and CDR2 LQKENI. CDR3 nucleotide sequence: TGTGCCAGCTCACTGGCAGGGATGAACACTGAAGCTTTCTTT. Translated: CASSLAGMNTEAFF.

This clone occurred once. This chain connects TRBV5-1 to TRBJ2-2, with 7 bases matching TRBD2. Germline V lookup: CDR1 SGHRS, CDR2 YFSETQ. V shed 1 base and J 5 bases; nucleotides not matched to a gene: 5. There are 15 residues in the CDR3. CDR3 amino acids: CASSLQGSGTGELFF. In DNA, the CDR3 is TGCGCCAGCAGCTTGCAGGGTAGCGGGACCGGGGAGCTGTTTTTT.

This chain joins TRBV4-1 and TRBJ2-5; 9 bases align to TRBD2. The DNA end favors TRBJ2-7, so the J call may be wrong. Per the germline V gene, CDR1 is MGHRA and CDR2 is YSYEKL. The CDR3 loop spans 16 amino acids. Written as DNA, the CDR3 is TGCGCCAGCAGCCCGGGGAGCGGGAGGTTTGTAGGCGAGCAGTACTTC. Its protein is CASSPGSGRFVGEQYF.

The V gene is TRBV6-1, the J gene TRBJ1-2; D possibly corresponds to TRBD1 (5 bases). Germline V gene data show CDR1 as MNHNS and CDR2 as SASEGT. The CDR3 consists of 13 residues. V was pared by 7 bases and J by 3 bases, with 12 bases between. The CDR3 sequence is CASNRQSHYGYTF. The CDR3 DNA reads TGTGCCAGCAATAGACAGTCGCACTATGGCTACACCTTC.

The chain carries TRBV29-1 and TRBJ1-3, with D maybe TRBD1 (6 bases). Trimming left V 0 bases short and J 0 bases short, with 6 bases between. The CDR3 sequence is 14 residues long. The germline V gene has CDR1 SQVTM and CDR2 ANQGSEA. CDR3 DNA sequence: TGCAGCGTTGAAGAACAGGGCTCTGGAAACACCATATATTTT. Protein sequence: CSVEEQGSGNTIYF.

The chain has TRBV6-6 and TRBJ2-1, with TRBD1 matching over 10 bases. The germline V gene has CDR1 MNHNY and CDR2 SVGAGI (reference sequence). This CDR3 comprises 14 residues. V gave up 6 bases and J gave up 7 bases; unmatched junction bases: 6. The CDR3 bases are TGTGCCAGCAGCCAAGACAGGGGGCGTAATGAGCAGTTCTTC. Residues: CASSQDRGRNEQFF.